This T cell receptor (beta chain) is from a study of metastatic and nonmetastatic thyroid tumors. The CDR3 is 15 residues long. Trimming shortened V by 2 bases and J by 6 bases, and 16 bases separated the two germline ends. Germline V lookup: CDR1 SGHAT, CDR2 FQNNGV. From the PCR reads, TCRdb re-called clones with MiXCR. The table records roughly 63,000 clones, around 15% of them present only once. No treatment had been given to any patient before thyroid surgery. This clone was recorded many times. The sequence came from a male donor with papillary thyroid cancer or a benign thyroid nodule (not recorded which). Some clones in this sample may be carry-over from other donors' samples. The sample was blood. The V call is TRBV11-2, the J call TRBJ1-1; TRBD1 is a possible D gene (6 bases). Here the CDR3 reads CASSLIGGSQAEAFF. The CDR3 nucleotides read TGTGCCAGCAGCTTAATAGGGGGGAGCCAAGCTGAAGCTTTCTTT.